The T cell receptor (beta chain) under discussion was sequenced for a study of blood T cell repertoires in COVID-19. Looking at the study overall: Acute and convalescent COVID-19 samples came from the United States, Italy and Spain.

In the original workflow: Estimated nucleated cell counts came from reference gene primer amplification. Generated by immunoSEQ multiplex PCR, the TCRdb table keeps only in-frame clones and is missing some. V and J calls plus clone size are reproduced from that table; the DNA served to infer D and trimming. Among roughly 90,000 clones listed, approximately 88% were seen once. V was pared by 0 bases and J by 4 bases, with 14 bases between. Germline CDR1 reads MGHDK; CDR2 reads SYGVNS. CDR3 length: 16 residues. Sequencing used peripheral blood. The rearrangement links TRBV25-1 to TRBJ2-3; D might be TRBD1 (6 bases). This sequence was found in an elderly woman with active or convalescent COVID-19. CDR3 region: CASSEYTGQSPDTQYF. The CDR3, as DNA: TGTGCCAGCAGTGAATACACAGGACAGTCCCCAGATACGCAGTATTTT.